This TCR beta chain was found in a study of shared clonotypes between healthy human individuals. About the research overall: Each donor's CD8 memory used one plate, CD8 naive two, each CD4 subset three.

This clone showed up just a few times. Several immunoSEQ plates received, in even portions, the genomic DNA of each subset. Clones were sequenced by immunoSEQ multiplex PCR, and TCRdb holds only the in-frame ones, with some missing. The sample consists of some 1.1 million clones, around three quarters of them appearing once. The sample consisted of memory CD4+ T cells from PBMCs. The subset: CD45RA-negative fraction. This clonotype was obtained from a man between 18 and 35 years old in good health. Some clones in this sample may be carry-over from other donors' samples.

The CDR3 is CASSSLSGGLGNEKLFF. CDR3 coding DNA: TGTGCCAGCAGCTCCCTCTCTGGGGGCTTGGGTAATGAAAAACTGTTTTTT. V usage is TRBV5-6 and J usage is TRBJ1-4, with D perhaps matching TRBD1 (6 bases). This CDR3 has 17 residues. CDR1 SGHDT and CDR2 YYEEEE come from the germline V gene. V lost 3 bases to trimming and J lost 4 bases, with 19 bases between them.